This TCR beta chain was recorded in a study of T cell repertoires in cytomegalovirus infection. Study-wide context: It can be stated that public TCR beta signatures indicated CMV infection as well as a matching HLA type. General study findings and limits: CMV carriers having the relevant HLA were flagged by cumulative public TCR beta family frequency. CMV-specific TCR beta clonotypes restricted by HLA-C dominated the ex vivo response.

Concerning this clonotype: Its antigen is not known.

Each CDR3 protein is one row after TCRdb ran MiXCR on the reads. Among a few hundred thousand distinct CDR3 sequences listed, 18% were seen once. Germline-derived CDR1 and CDR2 are SGDLS and YYNGEE. The CDR3 runs 15 residues. V shed 3 bases and J 7 bases; nucleotides not matched to a gene: 5. The chain couples TRBV9 to TRBJ1-6; TRBD1 matches at 9 bases. Sample: PBMCs. The source of this sequence is a human donor in good health (CMV status not recorded). Some clones in this sample may be carry-over from other donors' samples. The CDR3 here is CASSAGTGRNSPLHF. Written as DNA, the CDR3 is TGTGCCAGCAGCGCCGGGACAGGGCGAAATTCACCCCTCCACTTT.